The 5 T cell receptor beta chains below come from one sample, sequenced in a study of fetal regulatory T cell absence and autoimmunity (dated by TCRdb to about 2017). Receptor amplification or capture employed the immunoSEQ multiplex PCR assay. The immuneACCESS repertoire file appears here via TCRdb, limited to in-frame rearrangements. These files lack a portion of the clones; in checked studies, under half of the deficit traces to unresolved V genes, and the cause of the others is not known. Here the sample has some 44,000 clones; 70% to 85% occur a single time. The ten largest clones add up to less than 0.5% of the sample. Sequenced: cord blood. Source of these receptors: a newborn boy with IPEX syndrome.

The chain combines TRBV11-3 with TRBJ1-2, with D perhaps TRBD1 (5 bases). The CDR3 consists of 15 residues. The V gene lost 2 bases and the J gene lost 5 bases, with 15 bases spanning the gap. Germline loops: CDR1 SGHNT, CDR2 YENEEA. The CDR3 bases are TGTGCCAGCAGCTTACCGGGTGACAGCGTATATGGCTACACCTTC. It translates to CASSLPGDSVYGYTF.

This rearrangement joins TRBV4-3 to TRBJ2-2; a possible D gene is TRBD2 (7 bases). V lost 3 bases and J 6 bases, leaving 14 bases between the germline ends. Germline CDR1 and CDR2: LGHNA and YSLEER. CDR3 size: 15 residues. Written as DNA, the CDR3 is TGCGCCAGCAGCCAGCTGGCCGGGGGGCCCGGGGAGCTGTTTTTT. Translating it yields CASSQLAGGPGELFF.

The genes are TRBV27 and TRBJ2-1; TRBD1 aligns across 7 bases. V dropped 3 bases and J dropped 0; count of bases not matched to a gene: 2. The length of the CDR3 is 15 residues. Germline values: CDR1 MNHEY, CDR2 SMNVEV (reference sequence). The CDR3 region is CASSFAGGSYNEQFF. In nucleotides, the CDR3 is TGTGCCAGCAGTTTCGCAGGGGGCTCCTACAATGAGCAGTTCTTC.

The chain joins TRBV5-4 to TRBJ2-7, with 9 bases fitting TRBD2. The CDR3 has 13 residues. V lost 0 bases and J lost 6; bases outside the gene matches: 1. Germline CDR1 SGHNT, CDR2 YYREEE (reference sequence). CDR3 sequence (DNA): TGTGCCAGCAGCTTGGAACTAGCGGGCGAGCAGTACTTC. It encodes CASSLELAGEQYF.

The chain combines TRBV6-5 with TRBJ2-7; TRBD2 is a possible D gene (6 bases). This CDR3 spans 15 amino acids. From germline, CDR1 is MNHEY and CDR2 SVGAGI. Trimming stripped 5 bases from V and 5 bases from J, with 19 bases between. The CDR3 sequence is CASSPNGLAMNEQYF. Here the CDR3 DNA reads TGTGCCAGCAGTCCGAACGGGCTAGCGATGAACGAGCAGTACTTC.